This T cell receptor beta chain was found in a study of T cell responses to AZD1222 COVID-19 vaccine. J gave up 1 base and V 4 bases, and 20 bases lay outside the gene matches. The germline gives CDR1 SGDLS, CDR2 YYNGEE. This CDR3 is 20 amino acids long. Libraries were prepared by immunoSEQ multiplex PCR; TCRdb keeps only in-frame clonotypes and omits some of them. The sample lists about 170,000 clones, just over 90% occurring once. V is TRBV9 and J is TRBJ2-1, with TRBD1 matching over 7 bases. This specimen was peripheral blood, taken on day 0 of AZD1222 vaccination. This sequence originates from an adult in good health. The CDR3 coding sequence is TGTGCCAGCAGCCCGCCCGGGACAGTAATCACAAGGGGGTCCTACAATGAGCAGTTCTTC. Protein product: CASSPPGTVITRGSYNEQFF.